The subject of this entry is one TCR beta chain. This CDR3 is 13 amino acids long. Germline V gene sequence: CDR1 GTSNPN, CDR2 SVGIG (reference sequence). Between the trimmed V and J ends, which lost 3 bases and 7 bases, there was a span of 13 bases. These data originate in a study of blood T cell repertoires in COVID-19. Study information: T cells, B-cell-depleted T cells, or PBMCs provided the cDNA or gDNA that served as material.

This table comes from immunoSEQ multiplex PCR, and its TCRdb copy is limited to in-frame clones, with some not included. The table has 200,000 to 300,000 clones, around 81% seen once. The receptor was isolated from a woman of 80 years or more with COVID-19, enrolled during active disease. Sequences were obtained from peripheral blood. The V call is TRBV30, the J call TRBJ1-5, with a possible D match to TRBD1 (6 bases). The CDR3 DNA follows: TGTGCCTGGAGACAGGGCCAAGGCCAGCCCCAGCATTTT. Protein: CAWRQGQGQPQHF.